The 5 T cell receptor beta chains listed next were all sequenced from one sample in a study of T cell changes during pregnancy in multiple sclerosis. Measured with immunoSEQ multiplex PCR; TCRdb has only the in-frame clones, and not every one. The sample contains some 100,000 clones, almost 95% of which appear only once. The specimen was peripheral blood, collected before pregnancy. The receptors stem from a female donor with multiple sclerosis, enrolled in a pregnancy study.

The chain carries TRBV9 and TRBJ1-1; D is perhaps TRBD1 (6 bases). V lost 3 bases and J 1 base, leaving 13 bases between the germline ends. This CDR3 region has 15 residues. Germline CDR1 and CDR2: SGDLS and YYNGEE. CDR3 coding DNA: TGTGCCAGCAGCGCAAACAGGGATAGGAACACTGAAGCTTTCTTT. Amino acid sequence: CASSANRDRNTEAFF. The variable domain in full, completed from reference TRBV9 and TRBJ1-1, reads DSGVTQTPKHLITATGQRVTLRCSPRSGDLSVYWYQQSLDQGLQFLIQYYNGEERAKGNILERFSAQQFPDLHSELNLSSLELGDSALYFCASSANRDRNTEAFFGQGTRLTVV.

The rearrangement uses TRBV29-1 and TRBJ2-7; the match to TRBD2 covers 12 bases. Per the germline V gene, CDR1 is SQVTM and CDR2 is ANQGSEA. V shed 8 bases, J shed 2 bases, and the junction held 4 bases outside the gene matches. The CDR3 is made up of 13 amino acids. The CDR3 nucleotides read TGCAGCATAGGACTAGCGGGGACCTACGAGCAGTACTTC. Translated: CSIGLAGTYEQYF.

V usage is TRBV9 and J usage is TRBJ1-3, with D hard to call. Trimming left V 0 bases short and J 0 bases short, with 7 bases between. Germline lookup yields CDR1 SGDLS and CDR2 YYNGEE. This CDR3 contains 15 residues. The CDR3 loop reads CASSVGRFSGNTIYF. The CDR3 DNA reads TGTGCCAGCAGCGTAGGCAGGTTCTCTGGAAACACCATATATTTT.

The gene calls are TRBV6-1 and TRBJ1-5; no clear D gene. V lost 2 bases and J lost 7, with 18 bases in between. Germline V gene sequence: CDR1 MNHNS, CDR2 SASEGT. The CDR3 consists of 16 residues. The CDR3 nucleotides read TGTGCCAGCAGTGAACCTATAGGGAGGGTATGGCAGCCCCAGCATTTT. Protein product: CASSEPIGRVWQPQHF.

The chain joins TRBV29-1 to TRBJ2-2, with 8 bases identical to TRBD2. Trimming at V came to 4 bases and at J to 8 bases, leaving 12 bases not matched to a gene. The germline V gene encodes CDR1 SQVTM and CDR2 ANQGSEA. The CDR3 runs 15 residues. CDR3 DNA sequence: TGCAGCGTTGTTGGGGCGGGAGGTTTGATTGGGGAGCTGTTTTTT. Translating gives CSVVGAGGLIGELFF.